This T cell receptor beta chain was captured in a study of beta chain features in type 1 diabetes. Whole-study findings and limits: Within patients, naive, central memory and Treg TCRB repertoires seemed more similar than within healthy donors. Type 1 diabetes patients had TCRB CDR3s that were shorter (moderately but significantly so) in all four CD4+ subsets.

It was one heparinised blood draw, averaging roughly 0.11 L, that each donor gave. Using CD45RO/CCR7/CD25/CD127/CD95/CD27, CD4+ naive, central memory, regulatory and stem cell-like memory cells were sorted. Each of the sorted populations had a purity greater than 98%. This clone was found a few times. What it binds is unknown. This CDR3 is also generated by other DNA sequences in the sample. Investigators reverse transcribed all isolated RNA, so they sequenced expressed TCRB transcripts. Assay used: immunoSEQ multiplex PCR; TCRdb lists only in-frame clones, some missing. Of approximately 730,000 clones listed, around 15% were seen once; the top ten hold 0.022%. Germline CDR1 is GTSNPN and CDR2 is SVGIG (reference sequence). The CDR3 covers 13 residues. The V end lost 0 bases, the J end lost 4 bases, and 9 bases lay between the germline ends.

The sample was naive CD4+ T cells from blood. This chain uses TRBV30 with TRBJ1-1; D gene uncertain. This TCR derives from a young man with type 1 diabetes. CDR3 sequence reads: CAWSVQSGTEAFF. CDR3 DNA sequence: TGTGCCTGGAGTGTACAATCGGGCACTGAAGCTTTCTTT.